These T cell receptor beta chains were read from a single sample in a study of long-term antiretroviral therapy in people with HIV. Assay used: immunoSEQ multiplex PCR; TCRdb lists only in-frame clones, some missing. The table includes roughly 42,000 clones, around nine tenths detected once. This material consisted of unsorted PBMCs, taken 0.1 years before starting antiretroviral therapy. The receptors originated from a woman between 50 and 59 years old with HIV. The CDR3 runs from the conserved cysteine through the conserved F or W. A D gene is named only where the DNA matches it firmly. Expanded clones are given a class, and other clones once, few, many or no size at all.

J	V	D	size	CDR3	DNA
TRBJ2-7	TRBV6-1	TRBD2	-	CASRIAGGSSYEQYF	TGTGCCAGCAGAATAGCGGGGGGCTCCTCCTACGAGCAGTACTTC
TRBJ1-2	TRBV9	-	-	CASSGGGSLALHTF	TGTGCCAGCAGCGGGGGGGGATCTCTCGCCCTTCACACCTTC
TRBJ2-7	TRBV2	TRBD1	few	CASSSRQGSYEQYF	TGTGCCAGCAGTTCCCGACAGGGGTCCTACGAGCAGTACTTC
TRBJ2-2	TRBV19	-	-	CASSSQRRGGGELFF	TGTGCCAGTAGTAGCCAGAGACGTGGAGGCGGGGAGCTGTTTTTT
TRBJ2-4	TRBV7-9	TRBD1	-	CASSLGQGKNIQYF	TGTGCCAGCAGCCTCGGACAGGGGAAAAACATTCAGTACTTC
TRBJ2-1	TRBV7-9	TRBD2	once	CASSWSGGAFDEQFF	TGTGCCAGCAGCTGGAGCGGGGGGGCCTTCGATGAGCAGTTCTTC
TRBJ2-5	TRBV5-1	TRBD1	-	CASSSWDSQETQYF	TGCGCCAGCTCGTCCTGGGACAGTCAAGAGACCCAGTACTTC
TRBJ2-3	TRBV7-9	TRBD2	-	CASSLASGGGDTQYF	TGTGCCAGCAGCTTAGCTAGCGGGGGAGGAGATACGCAGTATTTT
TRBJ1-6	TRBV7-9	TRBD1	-	CASSSTGVVSPLHF	TGTGCCAGCAGCTCGACAGGGGTGGTTTCACCCCTCCACTTT
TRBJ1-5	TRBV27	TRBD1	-	CASSSLDRGRNQPQHF	TGTGCCAGCAGTTCCCTCGACAGGGGACGCAATCAGCCCCAGCATTTT
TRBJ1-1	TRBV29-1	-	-	CSVAGVLNTEAFF	TGCAGCGTGGCAGGGGTCCTGAACACTGAAGCTTTCTTT
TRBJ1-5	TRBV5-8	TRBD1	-	CASSYGQGRFQPQHF	TGTGCCAGCAGCTACGGACAGGGGCGCTTCCAGCCCCAGCATTTT
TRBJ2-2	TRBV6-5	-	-	CASSYLSGELFF	TGTGCCAGCAGTTACTTGTCCGGGGAGCTGTTTTTT
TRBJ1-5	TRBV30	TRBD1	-	CAWSVNRGGNQPQHF	TGTGCCTGGAGTGTAAACAGGGGCGGCAATCAGCCCCAGCATTTT
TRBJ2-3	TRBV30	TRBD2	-	CAWSGGAGDTQYF	TGTGCCTGGAGCGGGGGGGCTGGAGATACGCAGTATTTT
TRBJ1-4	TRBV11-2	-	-	CASSFARGEKLFF	TGTGCCAGCAGCTTTGCCAGAGGCGAAAAACTGTTTTTT
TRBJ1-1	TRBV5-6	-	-	CASSLGPQGLNTEAFF	TGTGCCAGCAGCTTGGGGCCACAGGGCTTGAACACTGAAGCTTTCTTT
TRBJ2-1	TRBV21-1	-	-	CASSGLRLGCYNEQFF	TGTGCCAGCAGCGGGCTAAGGCTAGGCTGTTACAATGAGCAGTTCTTC
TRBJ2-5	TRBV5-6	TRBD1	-	CASSLTGAKETQYF	TGTGCCAGCAGCCTGACAGGGGCCAAAGAGACCCAGTACTTC
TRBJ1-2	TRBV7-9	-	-	CASSSSYLSGGVSGYTF	TGTGCCAGCAGCTCCTCGTATTTGTCGGGGGGGGTATCTGGCTACACCTTC
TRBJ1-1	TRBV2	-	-	CASSPNLGQNTEAFF	TGTGCCAGCAGTCCAAACCTCGGACAGAACACTGAAGCTTTCTTT
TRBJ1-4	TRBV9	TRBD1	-	CASSPGVRTGNEKLFF	TGTGCCAGCAGCCCGGGGGTCCGGACAGGGAATGAAAAACTGTTTTTT
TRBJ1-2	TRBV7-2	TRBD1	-	CASSFGTGLTYGYTF	TGTGCCAGCAGCTTCGGGACAGGGTTGACCTATGGCTACACCTTC
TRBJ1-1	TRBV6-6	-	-	CASSSPPGVNTEAFF	TGTGCCAGCAGCTCGCCCCCAGGGGTTAACACTGAAGCTTTCTTT
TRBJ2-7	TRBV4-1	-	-	CASSHGSEQYF	TGCGCCAGCAGCCACGGGTCCGAGCAGTACTTC
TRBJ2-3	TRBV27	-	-	CASSRNTDTQYF	TGTGCCAGCAGTCGCAACACAGATACGCAGTATTTT
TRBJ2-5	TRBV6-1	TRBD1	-	CASDRGHLSGETQYF	TGTGCCAGCGACAGGGGTCATTTATCTGGGGAGACCCAGTACTTC
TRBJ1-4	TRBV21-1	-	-	CASSPPGRGKKKLFF	TGTGCCAGCAGCCCTCCAGGCAGGGGTAAGAAAAAACTGTTTTTT
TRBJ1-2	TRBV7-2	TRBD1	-	CASSLDIQGALRGYTF	TGTGCCAGCAGCTTAGATATTCAGGGGGCGCTTCGGGGCTACACCTTC
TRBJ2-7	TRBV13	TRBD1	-	CASSLVSTGVWYF	TGTGCCAGCAGCTTAGTGTCGACAGGGGTATGGTACTTC
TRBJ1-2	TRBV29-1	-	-	CSVEPFRTERYDYGYTF	TGCAGCGTTGAACCTTTTAGGACCGAGAGATACGACTATGGCTACACCTTC
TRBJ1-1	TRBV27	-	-	CASSFSGAVGVNTEAFF	TGTGCCAGCAGCTTTAGCGGTGCAGTTGGGGTGAACACTGAAGCTTTCTTT
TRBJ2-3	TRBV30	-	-	CAWSGGEEFFSGISSTDTQYF	TGTGCCTGGAGTGGGGGTGAGGAGTTTTTTAGCGGTATTTCTAGCACAGATACGCAGTATTTT
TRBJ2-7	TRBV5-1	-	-	CASSRAVSYEQYF	TGCGCCAGCAGCCGAGCAGTCTCCTACGAGCAGTACTTC
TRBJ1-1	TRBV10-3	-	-	CAISDSAGGANTEAFF	TGTGCCATCAGTGATTCGGCCGGCGGGGCTAACACTGAAGCTTTCTTT
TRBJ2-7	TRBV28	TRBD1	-	CASIPGQGYEQYF	TGTGCCAGCATTCCGGGACAGGGTTACGAGCAGTACTTC
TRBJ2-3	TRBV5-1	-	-	CASSLVEGDTQYF	TGCGCCAGCAGCTTGGTAGAGGGAGATACGCAGTATTTT
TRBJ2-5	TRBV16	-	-	CASSQASFQETQYF	TGTGCCAGCAGCCAAGCTAGCTTCCAAGAGACCCAGTACTTC
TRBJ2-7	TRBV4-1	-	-	CASSQDTRAAYEQYF	TGCGCCAGCAGCCAAGATACCAGGGCGGCCTACGAGCAGTACTTC
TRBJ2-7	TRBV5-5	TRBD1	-	CASSSLSGQYEQYF	TGTGCCAGCAGCTCCCTCTCGGGACAGTACGAGCAGTACTTC
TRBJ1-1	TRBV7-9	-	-	CASSAQQAGTEAFF	TGTGCCAGCAGCGCCCAACAGGCCGGTACTGAAGCTTTCTTT
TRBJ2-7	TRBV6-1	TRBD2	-	CASRVGTSSSYEQYF	TGTGCCAGCAGGGTCGGGACTAGTAGTTCCTACGAGCAGTACTTC
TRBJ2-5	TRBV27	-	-	CASRVGGHQETQYF	TGTGCCAGCAGGGTCGGGGGACACCAAGAGACCCAGTACTTC
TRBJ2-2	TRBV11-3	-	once	CASSPYNTGELFF	TGTGCCAGCAGCCCTTACAACACCGGGGAGCTGTTTTTT
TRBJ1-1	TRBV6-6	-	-	CASSYRRYDTEAFF	TGTGCCAGCAGTTATAGGAGATATGACACTGAAGCTTTCTTT
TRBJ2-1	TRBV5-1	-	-	CASSLSSSNEQFF	TGCGCCAGCAGCTTGAGCAGCAGCAATGAGCAGTTCTTC
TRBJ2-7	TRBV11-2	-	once	CASSLDGTSSYEQYF	TGTGCCAGCAGCTTAGACGGCACCTCCTCCTACGAGCAGTACTTC
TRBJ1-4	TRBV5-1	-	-	CASSLEGPPNEKLFF	TGCGCCAGCAGCTTGGAAGGGCCGCCGAATGAAAAACTGTTTTTT
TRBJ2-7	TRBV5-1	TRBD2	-	CASSLDGTSFDEQYF	TGCGCCAGCAGCTTGGATGGGACTAGCTTCGACGAGCAGTACTTC
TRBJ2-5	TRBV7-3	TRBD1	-	CASSSTGGAGETQYF	TGTGCCAGCAGTTCGACAGGGGGCGCGGGAGAGACCCAGTACTTC
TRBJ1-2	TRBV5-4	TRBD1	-	CASSFQGEGGYTF	TGTGCCAGCAGCTTTCAGGGGGAGGGTGGCTACACCTTC
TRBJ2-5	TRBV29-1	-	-	CSVELRALQETQYF	TGCAGCGTTGAACTGAGGGCACTTCAAGAGACCCAGTACTTC
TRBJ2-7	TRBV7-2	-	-	CASSLSWGRRRGEQYF	TGTGCCAGCAGCTTATCTTGGGGCCGCCGGCGAGGCGAGCAGTACTTC
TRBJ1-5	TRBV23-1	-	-	CASSQPRGSNQPQHF	TGCGCCAGCAGTCAGCCCCGTGGTAGCAATCAGCCCCAGCATTTT
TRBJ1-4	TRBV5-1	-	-	CASSLAGVLTNEKLFF	TGCGCCAGCAGCTTGGCCGGGGTTCTTACTAATGAAAAACTGTTTTTT
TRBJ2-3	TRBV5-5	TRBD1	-	CASSHRTGINTDTQYF	TGTGCCAGCAGCCACCGGACAGGGATCAACACAGATACGCAGTATTTT
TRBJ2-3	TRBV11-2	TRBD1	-	CASSLVQGALDTQYF	TGTGCCAGCAGCTTAGTACAGGGGGCACTGGATACGCAGTATTTT
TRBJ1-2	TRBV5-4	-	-	CASSLASDYYGYTF	TGTGCCAGCAGCTTGGCGAGCGATTACTATGGCTACACCTTC
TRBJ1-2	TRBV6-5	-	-	CASSFRQTDYGYTF	TGTGCCAGCAGTTTTCGACAGACAGACTATGGCTACACCTTC
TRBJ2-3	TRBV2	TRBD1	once	CASQRNRGRSDTQYF	TGTGCCAGCCAGCGGAACAGGGGGCGAAGTGATACGCAGTATTTT